This TCR beta chain derives from a study of PD-1 blockade in classical Hodgkin lymphoma (dated by TCRdb to the early 2020s). Looking at the study overall: Nivolumab dosing was 3 mg/kg intravenously every 2 weeks, continuing until either disease progression or unacceptable toxicity. A peripheral blood immune signature of response to PD-1 blockade in classical Hodgkin lymphoma was defined using TCR beta sequencing and CyTOF.

What this sample's time point label stands for: cycle 4 day 1 (C4D1), after more than 5 weeks of nivolumab. Every trial patient had relapsed following autologous stem cell transplantation, and prior brentuximab vedotin exposure was what differed among cohorts A, B and C. The trial cohort comprised some 60 patients with relapsed/refractory classical Hodgkin lymphoma whose best overall responses were complete response, partial response or progressive disease. In the multi-cohort phase II CheckMate 205 trial, trial patients received single-agent nivolumab. An independent review committee assessed best overall response by applying the 2007 International Working Group response criteria. Trial PBMCs were obtained immediately prior to nivolumab initiation (C1D1) and on therapy at cycle 2 day 1 and cycle 4 day 1. Peripheral blood was collected in 8 mL Vacutainer Cell Preparation Tubes, from which PBMCs were isolated by centrifugation and then cryopreserved.

General study outcomes and caveats: Lower diversity was observed in patients in whom nivolumab was started less than 1 year after ASCT, and these patients were excluded from later analyses so that confounding by immune reconstitution would be avoided. The study covered only a single clinical trial cohort, and the causes of the repertoire differences, possibly disease activity or prior therapy, were still not defined. A significant rise by C4D1 was seen in CD4+ but not CD8+ TCR diversity (p=0.0027 vs p=0.16), with the rise being most apparent in complete responders (p=0.02). Baseline TCR diversity was reported to be lower in newly diagnosed patients than in healthy donors, and even lower in relapsed/refractory patients. Trial patients achieving complete response had baseline diversity similar to newly diagnosed patients, whereas partial responders and progressors had significantly lower diversity.

Genomic DNA was isolated using the Qiagen DNeasy kit from unsorted PBMCs as well as from negatively selected CD4+ and CD8+ fractions. Amplification of TCR beta CDR3 regions was done by immunoSEQ multiplex PCR with primers that anneal to V and J segments. A synthetic immune receptor repertoire was used to minimize amplification bias, and any remaining bias was removed computationally after sequencing. In the original analysis: Repertoire diversity was quantified as the Shannon entropy index using custom Python scripts. Unsorted, CD4+ and CD8+ repertoires were analyzed separately, except in combined analyses where CD4+ and CD8+ sequences were merged in silico. Clonal expansion was defined as a frequency increase of at least 2-fold after treatment compared with C1D1, and clones undetected at baseline were assigned a pseudocount of 0.5. Clones with 0 or 1 copy at C1D1 were classified as singleton clones, and clones with 2 or more copies were classified as non-singleton clones. Clones expanded in unsorted samples were assigned a CD4+, CD8+ or unknown annotation through matching of protein sequences in sorted samples from the same patient. Wilcoxon tests on paired samples were used to test diversity changes from C1D1 to C4D1. TCRdb holds this immuneACCESS table with in-frame rearrangements only. Some clones are missing; in checked studies, unresolved V genes explain under half, and the rest has no known cause. The DNA gave D and trimming, while V, J and clone size come from that table. The sample records tens of thousands of clones, 65% to 80% of which are singletons. Approximately 12% of the sample belongs to the ten largest clones.

For this clone: The antigen it binds to is not known. The sample holds no much larger clone one base away, and base qualities are not on file.

The TCR comes from a human donor with classical Hodgkin lymphoma. This specimen was peripheral blood mononuclear cells (PBMCs), taken before the fourth cycle of nivolumab.

The base sequence is TGTGCCAGCAGTATCCCTTTGGAAGGCTACACCTTC. Its product reads: CASSIPLEGYTF. This receptor chain uses TRBV28 and TRBJ1-2; there is no confident call for the D gene. The CDR3 holds 12 amino acids from the cysteine to the phenylalanine. Kept here is only the CDR3 DNA, which spans 36 bases and is read in frame from base 1. V was cut back by 5 bases and J by 8 bases, leaving a gap of 12 bases between them. CDR1 MDHEN and CDR2 SYDVKM were looked up in the germline V gene.